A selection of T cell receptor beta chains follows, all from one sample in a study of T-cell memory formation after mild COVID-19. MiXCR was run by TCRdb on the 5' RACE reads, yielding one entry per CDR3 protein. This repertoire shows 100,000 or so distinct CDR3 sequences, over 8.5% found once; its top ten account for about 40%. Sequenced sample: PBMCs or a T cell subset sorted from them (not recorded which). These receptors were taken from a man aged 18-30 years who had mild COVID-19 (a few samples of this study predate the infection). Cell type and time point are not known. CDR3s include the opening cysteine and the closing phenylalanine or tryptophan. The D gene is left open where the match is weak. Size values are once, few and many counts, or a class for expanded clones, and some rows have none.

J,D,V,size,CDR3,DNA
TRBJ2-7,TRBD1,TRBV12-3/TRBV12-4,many,CASSPGTGTYEQYF,TGTGCCAGCAGTCCCGGGACAGGGACCTACGAGCAGTACTTC
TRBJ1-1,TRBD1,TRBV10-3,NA,CAISESIPGQAGTEAFF,TGTGCCATCAGTGAGTCGATCCCGGGACAGGCCGGCACTGAAGCTTTCTTT
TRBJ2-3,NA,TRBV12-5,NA,CASGGYGLPGRNTDTQYF,TGTGCTAGTGGTGGGTATGGGCTTCCGGGACGGAACACAGATACGCAGTATTTT
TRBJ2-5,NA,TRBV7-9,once,CASSSLTGTQETQYF,TGTGCCAGCAGCTCCTTAACGGGGACTCAGGAGACCCAGTACTTC
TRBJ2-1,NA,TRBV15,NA,CATSRDLGRSYNEQFF,TGTGCCACCAGCAGAGATCTGGGGAGGTCCTACAATGAGCAGTTCTTC
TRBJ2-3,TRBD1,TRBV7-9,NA,CASSPTTGDTQYF,TGTGCCAGCAGCCCGACGACAGGGGATACGCAGTATTTT
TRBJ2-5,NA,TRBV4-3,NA,CASSQRTRTWETQYF,TGCGCCAGCAGCCAACGGACTCGTACATGGGAGACCCAGTACTTC
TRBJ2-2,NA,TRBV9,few,CASSGDLNAAGELFF,TGTGCCAGCAGCGGAGATCTAAACGCGGCCGGGGAGCTGTTTTTT
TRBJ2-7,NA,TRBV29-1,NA,CSVLGASYEQYF,TGCAGCGTTTTAGGGGCATCCTACGAGCAGTACTTC
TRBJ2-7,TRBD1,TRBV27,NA,CASSFGTGAYEQYF,TGTGCCAGCAGTTTCGGGACAGGAGCCTACGAGCAGTACTTC
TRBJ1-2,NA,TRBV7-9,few,CASSFASSNYGYTF,TGTGCCAGCAGCTTCGCTTCCTCTAACTATGGCTACACCTTC
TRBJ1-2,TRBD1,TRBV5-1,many,CASSHETGLPPYGYTF,TGCGCCAGCAGCCATGAGACAGGGCTCCCCCCCTATGGCTACACCTTC
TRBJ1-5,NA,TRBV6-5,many,CASSYGGNNQPQHF,TGTGCCAGCAGTTACGGGGGGAACAATCAGCCCCAGCATTTT
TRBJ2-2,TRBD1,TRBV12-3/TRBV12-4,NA,CASRGTGLDTGELFF,TGTGCCAGCAGGGGGACAGGGTTGGACACCGGGGAGCTGTTTTTT
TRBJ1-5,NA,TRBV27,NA,CASSSYRDNQPQHF,TGTGCCAGCAGTTCCTACAGGGACAATCAGCCCCAGCATTTT
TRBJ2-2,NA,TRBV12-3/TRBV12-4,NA,CASRPLGGELFF,TGTGCCAGCAGGCCCCTGGGCGGGGAGCTGTTTTTT